This T cell receptor delta chain appears in the sequencing data of a study of Vδ1+ human thymocytes. Extracted RNA was reverse transcribed into cDNA. The CDR3 regions were amplified by multiplex PCR from V-gene primers to a constant-region primer. TCRdb re-processed the multiplex PCR reads using CATT. Of around 60,000 delta-chain clones in the sample, roughly 16% were seen once. In regard to this clone: Its antigen remains unidentified.

CDR1 and CDR2 from the germline V gene are TSWWSYY and QGS. V lost 4 bases, J lost 2 bases, and 20 bases lay in between. This CDR3 region has 17 residues. Findings and caveats of the study: Despite high sort purity, 20% to 25% of thymic T cell receptor delta sequences were Vdelta2. Thymic TRG and TRD repertoires appeared highly polyclonal. Bulk data may be misread because of unexpected Vdelta2 sequences.

Thymocytes were sorted as CD3+ TCRVdelta1+ TCRVdelta2- after alphabeta T cell depletion. The chain combines TRDV1 with TRDJ1; no clear D. This sequence was found in a girl younger than two who had congenital heart surgery. Sequenced sample: Vdelta1+ gamma-delta thymocytes from the thymus. The subset is: FACS-sorted CD3+ TCRalphabeta- TCRVdelta1+ TCRVdelta2- thymocytes. The CDR3 protein is CALGAKTAALWTDKLIF. The CDR3 DNA reads TGTGCTCTTGGGGCTAAAACGGCGGCCCTTTGGACCGATAAACTCATCTTT.